This T cell receptor (beta chain) was recorded in a study of blood T cell repertoires in COVID-19. Study in general: From the United States, Italy and Spain came samples of acute and convalescent COVID-19. PBMCs, B-cell-depleted T cells, or T cells were the source of the cDNA or gDNA that made up the material.

CDR1 and CDR2 from the germline V gene are SGHTA and FQGTGA. The CDR3 loop spans 14 amino acids. Deletions cut 1 base from V and 9 bases from J, with 10 bases between. Authors' methods: Nucleated cell number was recorded as an estimate derived from reference gene primer amplification. Assay used: immunoSEQ multiplex PCR; TCRdb lists only in-frame clones, some missing. V and J calls and clone size are copied from that table; D and trimming were computed from the DNA. There are 70,000 to 95,000 clones in the sample; almost 90% occur only once, and 4% to 5.5% lies in the top ten. The V gene is TRBV7-3, the J gene TRBJ1-6; tentative D call: TRBD1 (5 bases). Sample: peripheral blood. This TCR came from a woman at least 80 years old with acute or convalescent COVID-19. For the CDR3, the DNA is TGTGCCAGCAGCTTAAATACGGGGGGTTCACCCCTCCACTTT. It codes for CASSLNTGGSPLHF.